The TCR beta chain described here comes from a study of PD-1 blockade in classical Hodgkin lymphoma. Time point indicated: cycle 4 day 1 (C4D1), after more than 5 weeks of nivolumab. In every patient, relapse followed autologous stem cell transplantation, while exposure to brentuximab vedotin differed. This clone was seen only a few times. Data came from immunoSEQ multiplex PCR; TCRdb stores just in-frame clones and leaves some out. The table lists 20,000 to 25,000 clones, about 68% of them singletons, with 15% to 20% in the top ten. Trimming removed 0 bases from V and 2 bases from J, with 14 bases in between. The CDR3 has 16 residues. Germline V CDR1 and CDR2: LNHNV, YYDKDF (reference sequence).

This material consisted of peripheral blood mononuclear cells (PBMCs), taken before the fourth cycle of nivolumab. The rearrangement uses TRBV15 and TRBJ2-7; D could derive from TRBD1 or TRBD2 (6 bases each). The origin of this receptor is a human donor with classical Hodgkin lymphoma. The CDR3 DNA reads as TGTGCCACCAGCAGAGAGGGGGCGGGAACGACCTACGAGCAGTACTTC. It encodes CATSREGAGTTYEQYF.